These T cell receptor beta chains were read from a single sample in a study of CD8+ T cells in alopecia areata. Libraries were prepared by immunoSEQ multiplex PCR; TCRdb keeps only in-frame clonotypes and omits some of them. The table includes around 120,000 clones, roughly 55% detected once. This specimen consisted of CD4+ T cells sorted from blood, obtained at week 4, from a patient treated with tofacitinib. Source of these receptors: a human donor with alopecia areata. Both conserved end residues are part of each CDR3. D genes are given only for firm matches. A clone size is listed for some rows: how often the clone was seen (once, few, many), or a class if it is expanded.

NA	TRBV6-5	NA	TRBJ2-3	TGTGCCAGCAGATCAAGGGGCACTAGCACAGATACGCAGTATTTT	CASRSRGTSTDTQYF
NA	TRBV5-1	TRBD2	TRBJ2-5	TGCGCCAGCATCTACAGCGGGGGGCGAGAAGAGACCCAGTACTTC	CASIYSGGREETQYF
NA	TRBV9	TRBD1	TRBJ2-5	TGTGCCAGCAGCCCAGGGACAGGGGATCCGGAGACCCAGTACTTC	CASSPGTGDPETQYF
once	TRBV4-2	NA	TRBJ2-2	TGTGCCAGCAGCCAGGACGGTGGGCTGTTTTTT	CASSQDGGLFF
NA	TRBV29-1	NA	TRBJ1-2	TGCAGCGTTCAGGCAGGGGACTATGGCTACACCTTC	CSVQAGDYGYTF
few	TRBV29-1	NA	TRBJ1-4	TGCAGCGTGAGGAGGGACAATGAAAAACTGTTTTTT	CSVRRDNEKLFF
NA	TRBV5-1	NA	TRBJ2-4	TGCGCCAGCAGCTTGGCGTACGGGGCCAAAAACATTCAGTACTTC	CASSLAYGAKNIQYF
NA	TRBV2	TRBD2	TRBJ2-3	TGTGCCAGCACCGGGACTAGCGGTTCAGATACGCAGTATTTT	CASTGTSGSDTQYF
few	TRBV5-4	TRBD1	TRBJ2-1	TGTGCCAGCTGGGGCCGGGACAGGGCATTCTTC	CASWGRDRAFF
NA	TRBV29-1	TRBD1	TRBJ2-7	TGCAGCGCCAGAGGGACAGGGAGGAACTACGAGCAGTACTTC	CSARGTGRNYEQYF
NA	TRBV7-9	TRBD2	TRBJ2-7	TGTGCCAGCAGCTACTCTAGCGGGATGGGAGGGGAGCAGTACTTC	CASSYSSGMGGEQYF